The 7 T cell receptor beta chains given below trace back to one sample, sequenced in a study of blood T cell repertoires in COVID-19. Measured with immunoSEQ multiplex PCR; TCRdb has only the in-frame clones, and not every one. Of fewer than 50,000 clones in the sample, just over 90% are singletons; the top ten hold around 0.39%. Sequencing was done on a sample of peripheral blood. The source of these receptors is a man aged 45-65 years with COVID-19, enrolled during active disease.

This clone appeared once. The chain recombines TRBV5-6 with TRBJ1-1; 11 nucleotides agree with TRBD1. V lost 3 bases and J lost 5; bases outside the gene matches: 3. The CDR3 length is 14 residues. The germline V gene encodes CDR1 SGHDT and CDR2 YYEEEE. The CDR3 loop is CASSWGQGGTEAFF. The DNA of the CDR3 is TGTGCCAGCAGCTGGGGACAGGGGGGAACTGAAGCTTTCTTT. The complete variable domain, with remaining parts taken from reference TRBV5-6 and TRBJ1-1, reads DAGVTQSPTHLIKTRGQQVTLRCSPKSGHDTVSWYQQALGQGPQFIFQYYEEEERQRGNFPDRFSGHQFPNYSSELNVNALLLGDSALYLCASSWGQGGTEAFFGQGTRLTVV.

The sample holds one count of this clone. The V gene is TRBV5-1, the J gene TRBJ2-1; 9 bases align to TRBD1. The CDR3 loop spans 15 amino acids. J lost 5 bases, V lost 4 bases, and 7 bases had no gene match. From germline, CDR1 is SGHRS and CDR2 YFSETQ. The CDR3 coding sequence is TGCGCCAGCAGCCAGGGACAGGGTACCCACAATGAGCAGTTCTTC. Translating gives CASSQGQGTHNEQFF.

The chain couples TRBV3-1 (or the pseudogene TRBV3-2) to TRBJ2-1; unclear D gene. Germline-derived CDR1 and CDR2 are LGHDT and YNNKEL (reference sequence). The V end lost 6 bases, the J end lost 8 bases, and 20 bases lay between the germline ends. The CDR3 loop spans 15 amino acids. The CDR3 reads CASSEDALRDYEQFF. DNA of the CDR3: TGTGCCAGCAGTGAAGACGCCCTTCGCGACTATGAGCAGTTCTTC.

Only one count was recorded for this clone. The chain has TRBV29-1 and TRBJ1-2; no clear D. This CDR3 spans 14 amino acids. Germline CDR1 SQVTM, CDR2 ANQGSEA. Trimming shortened V by 4 bases and J by 0 bases, and 12 bases separated the two germline ends. CDR3 coding DNA: TGCAGCGTTGCCCTATTTGACACTAACTATGGCTACACCTTC. Protein: CSVALFDTNYGYTF.

The rearrangement joins TRBV2 to TRBJ2-7; 7 bases agree with TRBD1. The CDR3 is 14 amino acids. CDR1 SNHLY and CDR2 FYNNEI come from the germline V gene. The V segment lost 8 bases and the J segment 6 bases; nucleotides outside the gene matches: 13. The CDR3 DNA reads TGTGCCAGCTTATTGGGACAGACTCCTGGCGAGCAGTACTTC. Protein product: CASLLGQTPGEQYF.

This chain connects TRBV5-4 to TRBJ1-6; D remains ambiguous. The CDR3 has 15 amino acids. Trimming removed 5 bases at V and 0 bases at J, with 9 bases between. Germline CDR1 is SGHNT and CDR2 is YYREEE (reference sequence). The CDR3 spells CASSISSSYNSPLHF. The CDR3, as DNA: TGTGCCAGCAGTATATCGAGCTCCTATAATTCACCCCTCCACTTT.

The V and J genes are TRBV24-1 and TRBJ1-1; D not certain. The CDR3 runs 14 residues. V lost 5 bases and J 0 bases, leaving 9 bases between the germline ends. Per the germline V gene, CDR1 is KGHDR and CDR2 is SFDVKD. The CDR3 sequence is CATSGNRLNTEAFF. CDR3 sequence (DNA): TGTGCCACCAGTGGGAACAGATTGAACACTGAAGCTTTCTTT.